Listed below are T cell receptor beta chains from one sample, sequenced in a study of T-cell memory formation after mild COVID-19. One entry per CDR3 protein, called by TCRdb with MiXCR from the 5' RACE reads. The table shows about 560,000 distinct CDR3 sequences, with 15% to 20% occurring only once. The sequencing input was PBMCs or a T cell subset sorted from them (not recorded which). Receptor source: an adult woman who had mild COVID-19 (a few samples of this study predate the infection). Cell type and time point are not known. The CDR3 runs from the conserved cysteine through the conserved F or W. A D gene is named only where the DNA matches it firmly. Expanded clones are given a class, and other clones once, few, many or no size at all.

d_call,cdr3_length,v_call,clone_size,j_call,cdr3_aa,cdr3_nt
.,15,TRBV12-3/TRBV12-4,.,TRBJ1-5,CASSFWGDSNQPQHF,TGTGCCAGCAGTTTTTGGGGGGATAGCAATCAGCCCCAGCATTTT
.,12,TRBV6-2/TRBV6-3,few,TRBJ2-5,CASEGHKETQYF,TGTGCCAGCGAGGGACATAAAGAGACCCAGTACTTC
.,16,TRBV7-9,few,TRBJ2-1,CASSLAEQARRNEQFF,TGTGCCAGCAGCTTAGCGGAACAGGCCCGGCGGAATGAGCAGTTCTTC
.,15,TRBV9,.,TRBJ2-1,CASSPRPGSYNEQFF,TGTGCCAGCAGCCCTCGCCCGGGATCGTACAATGAGCAGTTCTTC
TRBD1,16,TRBV5-5,.,TRBJ2-7,CASSLMARDRSYEQYF,TGTGCCAGCAGCTTGATGGCTCGGGACAGGTCCTACGAGCAGTACTTC
.,14,TRBV5-1,.,TRBJ2-1,CASSRSGDYNEQFF,TGCGCCAGCAGCCGAAGTGGGGATTACAATGAGCAGTTCTTC
.,17,TRBV10-3,.,TRBJ1-2,CAISEVALSMSNYGYTF,TGTGCCATCAGTGAGGTGGCTTTAAGCATGTCTAACTATGGCTACACCTTC
TRBD1,17,TRBV14,.,TRBJ2-3,CASSFRTGPKSTDTQYF,TGTGCCAGCAGCTTTCGGACAGGGCCAAAAAGCACAGATACGCAGTATTTT
TRBD2,17,TRBV13,.,TRBJ2-1,CASSLWTSGSSDNEQFF,TGTGCCAGCAGCTTATGGACGAGCGGGAGCAGCGACAATGAGCAGTTCTTC
.,13,TRBV7-6,few,TRBJ2-5,CASSLELGVTQYF,TGTGCCAGCAGCTTAGAGTTGGGCGTAACCCAGTACTTC
TRBD1,19,TRBV14,few,TRBJ2-4,CASSQRGTGGASAKNIQYF,TGTGCCAGCAGCCAAAGGGGGACAGGGGGCGCCTCAGCCAAAAACATTCAGTACTTC
.,12,TRBV5-1,.,TRBJ1-2,CASSYSRDGYTF,TGCGCCAGCAGCTACTCCAGGGATGGCTACACCTTC
TRBD1,15,TRBV5-5,.,TRBJ1-6,CASSLTGVRGQPLHF,TGTGCCAGCAGCTTGACGGGGGTAAGGGGGCAACCCCTCCACTTT
.,12,TRBV20-1,.,TRBJ2-4,CSATSEKNIQYF,TGCAGTGCCACAAGCGAGAAAAACATTCAGTACTTC
TRBD1,12,TRBV5-1,few,TRBJ2-5,CASSTGGETQYF,TGCGCCAGCTCAACAGGGGGAGAGACCCAGTACTTC
TRBD2,15,TRBV12-3/TRBV12-4,.,TRBJ2-1,CASTRSGRINNEQFF,TGTGCCAGCACCCGTAGCGGGAGGATTAACAATGAGCAGTTCTTC
.,15,TRBV6-1,.,TRBJ2-7,CASSEAGVRWDEQYF,TGTGCCAGCAGTGAAGCGGGGGTCCGCTGGGACGAGCAGTACTTC
TRBD2,13,TRBV29-1,.,TRBJ2-5,CSAPAGGEETQYF,TGCAGCGCACCAGCGGGGGGGGAAGAGACCCAGTACTTC
.,13,TRBV9,.,TRBJ2-5,CASSVAMQETQYF,TGTGCCAGCAGCGTAGCCATGCAAGAGACCCAGTACTTC
.,14,TRBV7-6,.,TRBJ2-2,CASSWEANTGELFF,TGTGCCAGCAGCTGGGAGGCGAACACCGGGGAGCTGTTTTTT
.,15,TRBV27,.,TRBJ2-6,CASGDLLSGANVLTF,TGTGCCAGCGGGGACTTGCTCTCTGGGGCCAACGTCCTGACTTTC
TRBD1,13,TRBV20-1,.,TRBJ2-2,CSAKTGHTGELFF,TGCAGTGCCAAGACAGGGCACACCGGGGAGCTGTTTTTT
TRBD2,16,TRBV20-1,few,TRBJ2-3,CSATSSGGAWTDTQYF,TGCAGTGCAACCTCTAGCGGGGGGGCTTGGACAGATACGCAGTATTTT
.,17,TRBV6-2/TRBV6-3,.,TRBJ2-7,CASSPGGVWRPSYEQYF,TGTGCCAGCAGCCCCGGGGGTGTGTGGAGGCCGAGCTACGAGCAGTACTTC
TRBD1,13,TRBV4-1,few,TRBJ1-4,CASQGGLAEKLFF,TGCGCCAGTCAGGGGGGGCTTGCTGAAAAACTGTTTTTT
TRBD2,16,TRBV24-1,.,TRBJ2-7,CATSDPGDSGMNEQYF,TGTGCCACCAGTGACCCGGGGGATAGCGGGATGAACGAGCAGTACTTC
TRBD2,14,TRBV15,many,TRBJ2-1,CATSAGREYNEQFF,TGTGCCACCAGCGCGGGGCGGGAGTACAATGAGCAGTTCTTC
.,14,TRBV30,.,TRBJ1-5,CAWSVWPSNQPQHF,TGTGCCTGGAGTGTATGGCCGAGCAATCAGCCCCAGCATTTT
.,14,TRBV5-5,.,TRBJ1-1,CASSLSWGLTEAFF,TGTGCCAGCAGCTTGAGTTGGGGCCTCACTGAAGCTTTCTTT
TRBD2,17,TRBV6-5,.,TRBJ2-1,CASSSTSSGRANNEQFF,TGTGCCAGCAGTTCCACCTCCAGCGGGAGGGCCAATAATGAGCAGTTCTTC
.,11,TRBV11-1,.,TRBJ2-1,CASSLVGSQFF,TGTGCCAGCAGCTTAGTTGGTAGTCAGTTCTTC
.,12,TRBV29-1,.,TRBJ1-2,CSVEDQGVGYTF,TGCAGCGTTGAAGATCAAGGGGTTGGCTACACCTTC
TRBD2,15,TRBV2,.,TRBJ2-5,CASRDTSGSGETQYF,TGTGCCAGCAGGGACACTAGCGGGAGTGGAGAGACCCAGTACTTC
.,14,TRBV18,few,TRBJ2-3,CASSPRPGGDTQYF,TGTGCCAGCTCACCAAGGCCAGGAGGAGATACGCAGTATTTT